The 16 T cell receptor beta chains listed next were all sequenced from one sample in a study of siplizumab effects on memory and regulatory T cells (dated by TCRdb to between 2018 and 2021). The library came from the immunoSEQ multiplex PCR assay. The source is immuneACCESS, and TCRdb retained only in-frame sequences with V and J called. Part of the clones is not carried over; for the studies checked, unresolved V genes explain less than half of this, and the remainder is unexplained. Here the sample has about 99,000 clones; about 94% occur a single time. Approximately 0.62% of the sample comes from the top ten. Sequenced input: Tregs sorted from blood. All receptors derive from a human donor in good health.

The chain employs TRBV4-1 and TRBJ1-2; D gene ambiguous. V shed 1 base and J shed 5 bases, with 14 bases lying between them. Per germline, CDR1 MGHRA and CDR2 YSYEKL. The CDR3 loop spans 15 amino acids. The CDR3 loop is CASSQVTGDRYGYTF. As DNA, the CDR3 is TGCGCCAGCAGCCAAGTAACGGGAGATCGTTATGGCTACACCTTC.

The V and J genes are TRBV7-9 and TRBJ1-1; D unresolved. The germline V and J ends were trimmed by 2 bases and 4 bases, with 8 bases remaining between them. This CDR3 contains 13 residues. Germline CDR1 is SEHNR and CDR2 is FQNEAQ (reference sequence). CDR3 protein: CASSLLEGTEAFF. In DNA form, the CDR3 reads TGTGCCAGCAGCTTATTAGAAGGCACTGAAGCTTTCTTT. Filled out from reference TRBV7-9 and TRBJ1-1, the complete variable domain reads DTGVSQNPRHKITKRGQNVTFRCDPISEHNRLYWYRQTLGQGPEFLTYFQNEAQLEKSRLLSDRFSAERPKGSFSTLEIQRTEQGDSAMYLCASSLLEGTEAFFGQGTRLTVV.

V is TRBV19 and J is TRBJ1-2; D is unresolved. CDR1 and CDR2 from the germline V gene are LNHDA and SQIVND (reference sequence). Between the trimmed V and J ends, which lost 5 bases and 14 bases, there was a span of 12 bases. The CDR3 contains 10 residues. CDR3 coding DNA: TGTGCCAGTAGTGATGGCACATCTACCTTC. Amino acids: CASSDGTSTF.

This clone was seen only once. The chain joins TRBV19 to TRBJ2-5; 12 bases are shared with TRBD2. Trimming removed 1 base from V and 7 bases from J; junction bases left unmatched: 16. CDR1 and CDR2 (germline): LNHDA, SQIVND (reference sequence). The CDR3 has 19 residues. In nucleotides, the CDR3 is TGTGCCAGTAGTATAGGGCAGGCTAGCGGGAGGGGCCCGTATAGGACCCAGTACTTC. Translation gives CASSIGQASGRGPYRTQYF.

The chain joins TRBV2 to TRBJ2-7; perhaps TRBD1 as D (5 bases). CDR1 is SNHLY, CDR2 FYNNEI, per germline. Between the trimmed V and J ends, which lost 7 bases and 0 bases, there was a span of 13 bases. The CDR3 covers 14 residues. CDR3 DNA: TGTGCCAGCATTTCGATCCAGGGCTCCTACGAGCAGTACTTC. This encodes CASISIQGSYEQYF.

This chain uses TRBV4-2 with TRBJ1-1; 7 positions match TRBD1. J gave up 6 bases and V 1 base, and 8 bases lay outside the gene matches. Germline assignment: CDR1 LGHNA and CDR2 YNFKEQ. This CDR3 contains 15 residues. This CDR3 is CASSQGRGWEPEAFF. The CDR3 coding sequence is TGTGCCAGCAGCCAAGGCAGGGGGTGGGAACCTGAAGCTTTCTTT.

The chain uses TRBV18 and TRBJ1-1; 11 bases align to TRBD1. Germline V CDR1 and CDR2: KGHSH, LQKENI. CDR3 length: 16 amino acids. With V trimmed by 4 bases and J by 2 bases, 6 bases remained unmatched. CDR3 protein: CASSLSGTGGNTEAFF. CDR3 DNA sequence: TGTGCCAGCTCACTCTCCGGGACAGGGGGAAACACTGAAGCTTTCTTT.

V usage is TRBV6-6 and J usage is TRBJ2-3; D gene unclear. V was trimmed by 8 bases and J by 0 bases, leaving 12 bases between them. Germline V gives CDR1 MNHNY, CDR2 SVGAGI (reference sequence). This CDR3 comprises 14 residues. In nucleotides, the CDR3 is TGTGCCAGCCGATGGAGTCTTAGCACAGATACGCAGTATTTT. It specifies CASRWSLSTDTQYF.

The chain has TRBV5-1 and TRBJ2-5; maybe TRBD2 (6 bases). The CDR3 contains 17 residues. V lost 0 bases, J lost 2 bases, and 17 bases lay in between. From germline, CDR1 is SGHRS and CDR2 YFSETQ. This CDR3 is CASSLARAGTVQETQYF. CDR3 nucleotides: TGCGCCAGCAGCTTGGCCCGGGCGGGGACCGTACAAGAGACCCAGTACTTC.

Of note for this clone: Its ends do not fully match the called genes, so a read error is possible. V is TRBV7-7 and J is TRBJ2-1; D is unclear. This CDR3 is built from 15 residues. From germline, CDR1 is SSHAT and CDR2 FNYEAQ (reference sequence). The CDR3 bases are TGTGCTAGCAGTTGGCCAGTCAAGCCGCTCAATGAGCAGTTCTTC. Protein product: CASSWPVKPLNEQFF.

The CDR3 protein is CASSRAGTTISGYTF. The DNA for the CDR3 is TGTGCCAGCAGCCGCGCCGGGACGACAATCTCTGGCTACACCTTC. J is TRBJ1-2 and V is TRBV7-9; a possible D gene is TRBD1 (5 bases). Deletions cut 5 bases from V and 7 bases from J, with 20 bases between. The CDR3 is 15 residues long. CDR1 and CDR2 (germline): SEHNR, FQNEAQ (reference sequence).

In its sample, this clone was seen once. The chain links TRBV2 to TRBJ2-2; D possibly uses TRBD1 or TRBD2 (5 bases each). Trimming took off 8 bases at V and 2 bases at J, with 18 bases between the two ends. The CDR3 totals 16 residues. The germline V gene encodes CDR1 SNHLY and CDR2 FYNNEI. CDR3 protein: CASLLTRGFNTGELFF. In DNA form, the CDR3 reads TGTGCCAGCCTACTTACTCGGGGCTTTAACACCGGGGAGCTGTTTTTT.

V and J are TRBV10-3 and TRBJ1-1, with 9 bases aligning to TRBD1. This CDR3 region has 15 residues. Germline V gives CDR1 ENHRY, CDR2 SYGVKD. Losses at the gene ends were 4 bases for V and 1 base for J; bases not matched to a gene: 4. CDR3 region: CAISGRQGENTEAFF. The CDR3 DNA sequence: TGTGCCATCAGTGGAAGACAGGGGGAGAACACTGAAGCTTTCTTT.

The chain uses TRBV2 and TRBJ1-2, with 9 bases identical to TRBD1. This CDR3 region has 13 residues. Germline-derived CDR1 and CDR2 are SNHLY and FYNNEI. The CDR3 spells CTTNRGRNYGYTF. The CDR3 DNA reads TGTACCACTAACAGGGGGCGGAACTATGGCTACACCTTC.

V gene TRBV7-9 combines with J gene TRBJ2-1; 8 bases line up with TRBD2. The CDR3 runs to 15 residues. Trimming removed 4 bases from V and 7 bases from J; junction bases left unmatched: 9. CDR1 is SEHNR and CDR2 is FQNEAQ in the germline V gene (reference sequence). The CDR3 reads CASSSSGRGFNEQFF. The CDR3 nucleotides are TGTGCCAGCAGCTCGTCCGGGAGGGGGTTTAATGAGCAGTTCTTC.

The chain's CDR3 is CASSRSYQETQYF. In DNA form, the CDR3 reads TGTGCCAGCAGCCGTTCGTACCAAGAGACCCAGTACTTC. The J gene is TRBJ2-5, the V gene TRBV7-3; D gene ambiguous. V lost 5 bases and J 0 bases, leaving 7 bases between the germline ends. The CDR3 is made up of 13 amino acids. Germline CDR1 reads SGHTA; CDR2 reads FQGTGA. Together with reference TRBV7-3 and TRBJ2-5, the CDR3 gives the full variable domain: GAGVSQTPSNKVTEKGKYVELRCDPISGHTALYWYRQSLGQGPEFLIYFQGTGAADDSGLPNDRFFAVRPEGSVSTLKIQRTERGDSAVYLCASSRSYQETQYFGPGTRLLVL.